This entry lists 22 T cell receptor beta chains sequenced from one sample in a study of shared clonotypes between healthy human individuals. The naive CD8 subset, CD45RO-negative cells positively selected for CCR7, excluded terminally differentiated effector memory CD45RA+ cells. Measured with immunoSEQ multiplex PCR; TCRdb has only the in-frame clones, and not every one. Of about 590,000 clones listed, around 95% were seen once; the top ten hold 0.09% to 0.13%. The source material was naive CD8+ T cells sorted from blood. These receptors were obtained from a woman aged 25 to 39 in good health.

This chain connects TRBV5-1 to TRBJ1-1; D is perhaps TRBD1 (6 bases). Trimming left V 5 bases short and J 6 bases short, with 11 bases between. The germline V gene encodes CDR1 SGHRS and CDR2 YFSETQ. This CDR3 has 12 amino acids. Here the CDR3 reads CASRFTGSEAFF. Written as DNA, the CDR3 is TGCGCCAGCAGGTTTACAGGGTCTGAAGCTTTCTTT.

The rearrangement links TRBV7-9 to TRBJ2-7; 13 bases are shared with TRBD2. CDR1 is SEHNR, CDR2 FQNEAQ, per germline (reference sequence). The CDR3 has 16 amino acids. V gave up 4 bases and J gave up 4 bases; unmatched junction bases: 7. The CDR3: CASSSTSGRPQYEQYF. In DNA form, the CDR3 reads TGTGCCAGCAGCTCGACTAGCGGGAGGCCCCAGTACGAGCAGTACTTC.

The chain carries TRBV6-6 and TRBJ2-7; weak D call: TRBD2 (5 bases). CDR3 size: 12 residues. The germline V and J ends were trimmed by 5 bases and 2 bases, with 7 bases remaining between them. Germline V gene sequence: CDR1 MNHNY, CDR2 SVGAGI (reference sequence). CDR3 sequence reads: CASSSGTYEQYF. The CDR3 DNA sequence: TGTGCCAGCAGTAGCGGAACCTACGAGCAGTACTTC.

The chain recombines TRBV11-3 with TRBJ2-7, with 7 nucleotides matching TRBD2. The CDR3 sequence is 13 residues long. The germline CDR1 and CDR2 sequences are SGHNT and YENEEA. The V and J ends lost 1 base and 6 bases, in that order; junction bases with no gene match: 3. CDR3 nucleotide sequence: TGTGCCAGCAGCTTAGTGGCGGGAGCCGAGCAGTACTTC. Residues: CASSLVAGAEQYF.

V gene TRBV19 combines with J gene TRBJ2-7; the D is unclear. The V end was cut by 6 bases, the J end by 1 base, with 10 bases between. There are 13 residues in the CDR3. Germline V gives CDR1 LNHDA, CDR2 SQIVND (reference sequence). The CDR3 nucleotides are TGTGCCAGTAGCGGGTCTGGGTCCTACGAGCAGTACTTC. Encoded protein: CASSGSGSYEQYF. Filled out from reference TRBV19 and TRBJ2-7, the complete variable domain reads DGGITQSPKYLFRKEGQNVTLSCEQNLNHDAMYWYRQDPGQGLRLIYYSQIVNDFQKGDIAEGYSVSREKKESFPLTVTSAQKNPTAFYLCASSGSGSYEQYFGPGTRLTVT.

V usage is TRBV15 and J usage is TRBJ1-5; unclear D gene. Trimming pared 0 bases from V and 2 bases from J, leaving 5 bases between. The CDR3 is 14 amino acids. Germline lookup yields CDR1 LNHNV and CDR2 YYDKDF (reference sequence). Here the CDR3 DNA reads TGTGCCACCAGCAGAGATTCTGGCAATCAGCCCCAGCATTTT. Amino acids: CATSRDSGNQPQHF. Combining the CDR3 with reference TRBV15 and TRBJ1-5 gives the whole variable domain DAMVIQNPRYQVTQFGKPVTLSCSQTLNHNVMYWYQQKSSQAPKLLFHYYDKDFNNEADTPDNFQSRRPNTSFCFLDIRSPGLGDTAMYLCATSRDSGNQPQHFGDGTRLSIL.

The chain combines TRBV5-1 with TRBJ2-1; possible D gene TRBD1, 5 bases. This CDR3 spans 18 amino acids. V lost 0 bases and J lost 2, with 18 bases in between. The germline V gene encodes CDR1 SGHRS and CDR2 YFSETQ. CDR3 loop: CASSLEGAAPRTYNEQFF. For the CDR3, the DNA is TGCGCCAGCAGCTTGGAAGGGGCAGCCCCACGGACCTACAATGAGCAGTTCTTC.

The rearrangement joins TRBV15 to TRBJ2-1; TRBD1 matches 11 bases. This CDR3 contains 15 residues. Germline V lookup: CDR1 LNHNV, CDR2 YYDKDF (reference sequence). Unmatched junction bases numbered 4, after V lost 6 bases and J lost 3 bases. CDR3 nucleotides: TGTGCCACCAGGTTGGGGACAGGGGGCTACAATGAGCAGTTCTTC. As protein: CATRLGTGGYNEQFF.

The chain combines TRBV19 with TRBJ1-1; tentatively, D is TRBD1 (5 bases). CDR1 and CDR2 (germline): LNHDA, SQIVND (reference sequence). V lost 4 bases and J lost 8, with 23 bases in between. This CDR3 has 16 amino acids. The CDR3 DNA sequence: TGTGCCAGTAGTAGCAGGGTACGGGGAGTTGGGATCGAAGCTTTCTTT. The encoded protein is CASSSRVRGVGIEAFF.

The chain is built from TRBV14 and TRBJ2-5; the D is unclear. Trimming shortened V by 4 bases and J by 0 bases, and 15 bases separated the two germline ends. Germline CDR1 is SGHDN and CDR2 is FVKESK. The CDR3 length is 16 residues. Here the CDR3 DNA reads TGTGCCAGCAGCCGCAAGATAGTAGGGTACCAAGAGACCCAGTACTTC. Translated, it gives CASSRKIVGYQETQYF.

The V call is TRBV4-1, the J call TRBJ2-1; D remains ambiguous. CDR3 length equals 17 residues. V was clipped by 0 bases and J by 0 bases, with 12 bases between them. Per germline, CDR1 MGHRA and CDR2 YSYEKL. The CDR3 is CASSQETLPSSYNEQFF. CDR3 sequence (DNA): TGCGCCAGCAGCCAAGAAACCCTACCGAGCTCCTACAATGAGCAGTTCTTC.

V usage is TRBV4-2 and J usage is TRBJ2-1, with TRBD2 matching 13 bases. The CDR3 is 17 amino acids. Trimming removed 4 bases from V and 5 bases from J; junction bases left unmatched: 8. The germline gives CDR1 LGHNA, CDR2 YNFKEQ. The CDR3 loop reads CASSLRTSGSVDNEQFF. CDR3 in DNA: TGTGCCAGCAGCCTCCGGACTAGCGGGAGTGTCGACAATGAGCAGTTCTTC.

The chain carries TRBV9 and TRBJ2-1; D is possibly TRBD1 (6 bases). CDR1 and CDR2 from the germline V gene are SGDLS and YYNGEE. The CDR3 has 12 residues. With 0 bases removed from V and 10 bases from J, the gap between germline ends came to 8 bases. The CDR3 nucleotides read TGTGCCAGCAGCGTAGGGGGACACGAGCAGTTCTTC. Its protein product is CASSVGGHEQFF.

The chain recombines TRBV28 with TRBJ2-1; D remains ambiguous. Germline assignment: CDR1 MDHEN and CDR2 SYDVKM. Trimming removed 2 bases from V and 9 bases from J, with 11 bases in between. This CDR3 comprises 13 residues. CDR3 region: CASSLNPVGEQFF. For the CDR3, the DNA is TGTGCCAGCAGTTTAAACCCGGTTGGTGAGCAGTTCTTC.

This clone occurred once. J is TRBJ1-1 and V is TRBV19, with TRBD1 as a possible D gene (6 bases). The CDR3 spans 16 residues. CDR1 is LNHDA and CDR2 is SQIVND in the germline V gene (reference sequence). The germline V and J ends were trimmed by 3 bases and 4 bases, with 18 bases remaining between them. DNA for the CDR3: TGTGCCAGTAGTATGCCCCCCGGGGGCAGGGGCACTGAAGCTTTCTTT. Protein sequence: CASSMPPGGRGTEAFF.

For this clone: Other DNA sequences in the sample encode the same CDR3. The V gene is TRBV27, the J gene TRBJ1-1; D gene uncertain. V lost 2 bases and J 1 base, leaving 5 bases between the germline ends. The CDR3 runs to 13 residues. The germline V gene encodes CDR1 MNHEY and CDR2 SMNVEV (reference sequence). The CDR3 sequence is CASSLGRNTEAFF. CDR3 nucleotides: TGTGCCAGCAGTTTAGGGAGGAACACTGAAGCTTTCTTT.

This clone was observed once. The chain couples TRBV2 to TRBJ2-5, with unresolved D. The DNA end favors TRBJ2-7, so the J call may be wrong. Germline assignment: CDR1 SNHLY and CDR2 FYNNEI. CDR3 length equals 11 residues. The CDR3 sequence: CASSEGYEQYF. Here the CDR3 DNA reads TGTGCCAGCAGTGAGGGCTACGAGCAGTACTTC.

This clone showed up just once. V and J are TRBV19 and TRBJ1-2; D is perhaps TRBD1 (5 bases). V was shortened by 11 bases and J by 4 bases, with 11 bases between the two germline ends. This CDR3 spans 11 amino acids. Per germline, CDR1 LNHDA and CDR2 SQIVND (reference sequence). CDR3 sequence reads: CAGSGPYGYTF. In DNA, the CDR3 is TGTGCCGGATCGGGACCCTATGGCTACACCTTC.

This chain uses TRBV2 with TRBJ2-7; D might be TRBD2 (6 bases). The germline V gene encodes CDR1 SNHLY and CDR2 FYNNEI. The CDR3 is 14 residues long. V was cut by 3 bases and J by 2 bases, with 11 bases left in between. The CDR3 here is CASSDGRIAYEQYF. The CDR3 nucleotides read TGTGCCAGCAGTGATGGGAGGATAGCCTACGAGCAGTACTTC. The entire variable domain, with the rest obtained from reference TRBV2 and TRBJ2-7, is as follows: EPEVTQTPSHQVTQMGQEVILRCVPISNHLYFYWYRQILGQKVEFLVSFYNNEISEKSEIFDDQFSVERPDGSNFTLKIRSTKLEDSAMYFCASSDGRIAYEQYFGPGTRLTVT.

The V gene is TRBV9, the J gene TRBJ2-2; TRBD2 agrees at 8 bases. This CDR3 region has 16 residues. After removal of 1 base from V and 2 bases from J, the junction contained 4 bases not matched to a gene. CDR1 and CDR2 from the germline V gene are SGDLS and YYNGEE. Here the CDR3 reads CASSVTGLDNTGELFF. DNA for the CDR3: TGTGCCAGCAGCGTAACGGGACTAGATAACACCGGGGAGCTGTTTTTT.

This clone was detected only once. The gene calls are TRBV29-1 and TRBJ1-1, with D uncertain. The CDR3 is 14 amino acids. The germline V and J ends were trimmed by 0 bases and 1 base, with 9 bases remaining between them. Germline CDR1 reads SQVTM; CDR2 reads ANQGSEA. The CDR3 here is CSVEELDGNTEAFF. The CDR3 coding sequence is TGCAGCGTTGAAGAATTGGACGGGAACACTGAAGCTTTCTTT.

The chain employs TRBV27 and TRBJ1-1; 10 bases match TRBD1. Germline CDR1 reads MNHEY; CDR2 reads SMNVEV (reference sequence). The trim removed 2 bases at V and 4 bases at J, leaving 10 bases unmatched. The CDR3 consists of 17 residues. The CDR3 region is CASSLRGQGIVGTEAFF. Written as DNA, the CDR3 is TGTGCCAGCAGTTTAAGGGGACAGGGGATTGTAGGCACTGAAGCTTTCTTT.